The clone carrying this T cell receptor (beta chain) has only a few counts. Both TCR beta VDJ combination and CDR3 sequence profiling were carried out. Genomic DNA was the template for this profiling. TCRdb reprocessed the reads with MiXCR, giving one entry per CDR3 protein. The table includes 200,000 to 300,000 distinct CDR3 sequences, less than 85% detected once. The CDR3 covers 10 residues. Germline assignment: CDR1 SNHLY and CDR2 FYNNEI. The V end lost 6 bases, the J end lost 5 bases, and 3 bases lay between the germline ends. The sample originates from a study of CD8+CD57+ T cells in acquired aplastic anemia. In patients chosen for sequencing, flow cytometry had shown CD8+CD57+ cell expansion. Everyone among the patients had severe acquired aplastic anemia.

Sequences were obtained from sorted CD4+, CD8+, or CD8+CD57+ T cells (not recorded which) from PBMCs. The clonotype was recovered from a human donor with aplastic anemia. The chain recombines TRBV2 with TRBJ2-3; no definite D call. In DNA form, the CDR3 reads TGTGCCAGCAGGGTAGATACGCAGTATTTT. It yields the protein CASRVDTQYF.